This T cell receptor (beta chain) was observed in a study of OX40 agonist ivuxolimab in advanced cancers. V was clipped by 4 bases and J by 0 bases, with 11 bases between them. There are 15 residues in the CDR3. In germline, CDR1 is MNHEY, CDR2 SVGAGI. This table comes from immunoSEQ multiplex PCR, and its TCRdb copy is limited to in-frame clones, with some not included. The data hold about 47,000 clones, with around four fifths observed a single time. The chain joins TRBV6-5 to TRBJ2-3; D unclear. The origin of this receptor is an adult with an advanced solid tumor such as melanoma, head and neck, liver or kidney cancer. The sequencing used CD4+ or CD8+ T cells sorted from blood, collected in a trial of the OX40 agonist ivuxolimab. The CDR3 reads CASSSDGSSTDTQYF. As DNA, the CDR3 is TGTGCCAGCAGTTCGGACGGATCTAGCACAGATACGCAGTATTTT.